Below are 24 T cell receptor beta chains sequenced from a single sample in a study of PD-L1 blockade in urothelial cancer. Sequencing was performed with immunoSEQ multiplex PCR; in TCRdb, only in-frame clones are kept and a portion is missing. This sample has around 30,000 clones, with roughly 80% found just once. Sequencing was performed on PBMCs, taken around atezolizumab (anti-PD-L1) treatment. Receptors originate from a man aged 50-60 years with urothelial cancer.

J is TRBJ2-7 and V is TRBV5-1; D perhaps matches TRBD1 (6 bases). CDR1 and CDR2 from the germline V gene are SGHRS and YFSETQ. V was pared by 4 bases and J by 1 base, with 12 bases between. The CDR3 has 14 amino acids. The CDR3 coding sequence is TGCGCCAGCAGCCCCTGGGACACATCCTACGAGCAGTACTTC. Translating gives CASSPWDTSYEQYF.

J is TRBJ2-5 and V is TRBV7-8, with 9 bases that match TRBD2. V shed 4 bases, J shed 5 bases, and the junction held 5 bases outside the gene matches. The CDR3 loop spans 14 amino acids. Germline V gene data show CDR1 as SGHVS and CDR2 as FQNEAQ. CDR3 residues: CASSSREGAETQYF. The CDR3 DNA reads as TGTGCCAGCAGCTCGCGGGAGGGCGCCGAGACCCAGTACTTC.

This clone was recorded a few times. The chain carries TRBV9 and TRBJ1-2; 7 bases fit TRBD1. Per the germline V gene, CDR1 is SGDLS and CDR2 is YYNGEE. V shed 3 bases and J 2 bases; nucleotides not matched to a gene: 13. The CDR3 is 17 amino acids. The CDR3: CASSESFRDSVNYGYTF. CDR3 in DNA: TGTGCCAGCAGCGAGTCTTTCCGGGACAGCGTCAACTATGGCTACACCTTC. The entire variable domain, with the rest obtained from reference TRBV9 and TRBJ1-2, is as follows: DSGVTQTPKHLITATGQRVTLRCSPRSGDLSVYWYQQSLDQGLQFLIQYYNGEERAKGNILERFSAQQFPDLHSELNLSSLELGDSALYFCASSESFRDSVNYGYTFGSGTRLTVV.

The rearrangement links TRBV5-4 to TRBJ1-2; D is undetermined. V lost 0 bases and J lost 8, with 8 bases in between. CDR3 length: 12 amino acids. The germline CDR1 and CDR2 sequences are SGHNT and YYREEE (reference sequence). CDR3 region: CASSLDGEGYTF. The CDR3 DNA reads as TGTGCCAGCAGCTTGGACGGGGAGGGCTACACCTTC.

This clone was detected only once. V is TRBV4-1 and J is TRBJ2-1; 14 positions match TRBD2. Germline assignment: CDR1 MGHRA and CDR2 YSYEKL. The CDR3 is made up of 14 amino acids. The trim removed 5 bases at V and 10 bases at J, leaving 4 bases unmatched. The CDR3 DNA reads TGCGCCAGCAGCTCGGGACTAGCGGGAGCGGAGCAGTTCTTC. Translated: CASSSGLAGAEQFF.

This clone appeared a single time. The chain carries TRBV6-4 and TRBJ2-1; D call uncertain. In germline, CDR1 is MRHNA, CDR2 SNTAGT. Trimming shortened V by 0 bases and J by 0 bases, and 9 bases separated the two germline ends. The CDR3 extends over 16 amino acids. The CDR3 spells CASSDSSRSSYNEQFF. CDR3 bases: TGTGCCAGCAGTGACTCGAGCCGATCCTCCTACAATGAGCAGTTCTTC.

This clone was detected only once. The chain employs TRBV6-1 and TRBJ1-1; 7 nucleotides align to TRBD1. This CDR3 spans 15 amino acids. The germline gives CDR1 MNHNS, CDR2 SASEGT. V lost 5 bases, J lost 6 bases, and 12 bases stayed unmatched. The chain's CDR3 is CASSLPVEGAAEAFF. In nucleotides, the CDR3 is TGTGCCAGCAGTCTACCGGTAGAGGGGGCGGCTGAAGCTTTCTTT.

DNA for the CDR3: TGTGCCAGTAGTATGTCCGGGACAGGGAGGACTAATGAAAAACTGTTTTTT. It specifies CASSMSGTGRTNEKLFF. V is TRBV19 and J is TRBJ1-4, with 9 nucleotides matching TRBD1. Germline lookup yields CDR1 LNHDA and CDR2 SQIVND (reference sequence). V gave up 3 bases and J gave up 2 bases; unmatched junction bases: 7. The length of the CDR3 is 17 residues.

The genes are TRBV19 and TRBJ2-5; D gene ambiguous. The CDR3 extends over 13 amino acids. Trimming cost V 3 bases and J 4 bases, with 9 bases left between them. CDR1 LNHDA and CDR2 SQIVND come from the germline V gene (reference sequence). This CDR3 reads CASSIDNRETQYF. For the CDR3, the DNA is TGTGCCAGTAGTATTGACAACCGAGAGACCCAGTACTTC.

This clone has just a few counts. This chain connects TRBV10-1 to TRBJ1-1, with TRBD1 matching 11 bases. Germline assignment: CDR1 WNHNN and CDR2 SYGVQD (reference sequence). This CDR3 spans 13 amino acids. The V gene end was trimmed by 6 bases and the J gene end by 7 bases; junction bases not matched to a gene: 4. The CDR3 DNA reads as TGCGCCAGCAGCGGGACAGGGGGGGTTGAAGCTTTCTTT. It specifies CASSGTGGVEAFF.

Comment on this clone: An end of the junction differs from the germline gene, which may be a read error. The chain couples TRBV28 to TRBJ1-6; 8 bases align to TRBD1. Germline assignment: CDR1 MDHEN and CDR2 SYDVKM. The CDR3 is made up of 14 amino acids. The CDR3 sequence: CASRMGQDNSPLHF. For the CDR3, the DNA is TGTGCCAGCAGAATGGGACAGGATAACTCACCCCTCCACTTT.

The chain recombines TRBV7-3 with TRBJ2-1, with TRBD2 matching 9 bases. J gave up 9 bases and V 2 bases, and 23 bases lay outside the gene matches. The germline V gene has CDR1 SGHTA and CDR2 FQGTGA. CDR3 length: 20 amino acids. The CDR3, as DNA: TGTGCCAGCAGCTTAGGGCTAGCGGGAATTCCCGGGGATCCTCGCGGTGAGCAGTTCTTC. Its translation is CASSLGLAGIPGDPRGEQFF.

This CDR3 is CASSLEASPNEKLFF. The CDR3 DNA sequence: TGTGCCAGCAGCTTAGAAGCTAGCCCAAATGAAAAACTGTTTTTT. The J gene is TRBJ1-4, the V gene TRBV11-2, with D unclear. This CDR3 region has 15 residues. Germline V lookup: CDR1 SGHAT, CDR2 FQNNGV. V lost 0 bases, J lost 5 bases, and 10 bases lay in between.

The chain joins TRBV11-3 to TRBJ2-1; 8 nucleotides line up with TRBD1. The CDR3 covers 14 residues. In germline, CDR1 is SGHNT, CDR2 YENEEA. J gave up 6 bases and V 1 base, and 2 bases lay outside the gene matches. CDR3 coding DNA: TGTGCCAGCAGCTTAGGCAGGGGGCGCAATGAGCAGTTCTTC. Its protein is CASSLGRGRNEQFF.

The rearrangement uses TRBV5-1 and TRBJ2-3; the D is unclear. The CDR3 loop spans 13 amino acids. The germline gives CDR1 SGHRS, CDR2 YFSETQ. V lost 5 bases to trimming and J lost 6 bases, with 13 bases between them. Here the CDR3 reads CASRSSVMDTQYF. The CDR3 nucleotides read TGCGCCAGCAGGTCCTCGGTGATGGATACGCAGTATTTT.

The rearrangement joins TRBV29-1 to TRBJ1-1, with TRBD1 matching 9 bases. The V gene end was trimmed by 6 bases and the J gene end by 1 base; junction bases not matched to a gene: 3. CDR1 is SQVTM and CDR2 is ANQGSEA in the germline V gene. The CDR3 is made up of 13 amino acids. The CDR3 spells CSVRTGENTEAFF. DNA for the CDR3: TGCAGCGTCCGGACAGGGGAGAACACTGAAGCTTTCTTT. Combining the CDR3 with reference TRBV29-1 and TRBJ1-1 gives the whole variable domain SAVISQKPSRDICQRGTSLTIQCQVDSQVTMMFWYRQQPGQSLTLIATANQGSEATYESGFVIDKFPISRPNLTFSTLTVSNMSPEDSSIYLCSVRTGENTEAFFGQGTRLTVV.

This chain uses TRBV27 with TRBJ1-2, with 7 bases matching TRBD1. V was pared by 5 bases and J by 3 bases, with 9 bases of the junction left unmatched. The germline CDR1 and CDR2 sequences are MNHEY and SMNVEV (reference sequence). The CDR3 is 15 residues long. The CDR3 nucleotides read TGTGCCAGCAGTCCCTACAGGGGCTGGGACTATGGCTACACCTTC. Amino acid sequence: CASSPYRGWDYGYTF.

This chain uses TRBV5-6 with TRBJ1-6, with 11 bases matching TRBD1. J was trimmed by 7 bases and V by 2 bases; bases with no gene match: 8. Germline loops: CDR1 SGHDT, CDR2 YYEEEE. The CDR3 loop spans 17 amino acids. CDR3 nucleotide sequence: TGTGCCAGCAGCTTCACCGGGACAGGGGGTTGGAATTCACCCCTCCACTTT. It codes for CASSFTGTGGWNSPLHF.

This chain joins TRBV12-2 and TRBJ1-2. TRBV12-2 is a pseudogene. There are 15 residues in the CDR3. This CDR3 reads CASRLIFFGVEGYTF. The CDR3 DNA sequence: TGTGCAAGTCGCTTAATTTTCTTCGGGGTAGAGGGCTACACCTTC.

The chain carries TRBV5-1 and TRBJ1-3, with 9 bases that match TRBD1. V shed 0 bases, J shed 2 bases, and the junction held 3 bases outside the gene matches. CDR1 and CDR2 from the germline V gene are SGHRS and YFSETQ. This CDR3 comprises 16 residues. In DNA form, the CDR3 reads TGCGCCAGCAGCTTGGCCCGACAGGGGGCTGGAAACACCATATATTTT. Encoded protein: CASSLARQGAGNTIYF.

The chain carries TRBV9 and TRBJ2-4; the D gene is possibly TRBD2 (5 bases). The CDR3 length is 14 residues. Germline V gene data show CDR1 as SGDLS and CDR2 as YYNGEE. Trimming shortened V by 0 bases and J by 6 bases, and 10 bases separated the two germline ends. CDR3 amino acids: CASSVVAGRNIQYF. CDR3 coding DNA: TGTGCCAGCAGCGTAGTGGCGGGTAGAAACATTCAGTACTTC.

The gene calls are TRBV9 and TRBJ1-2, with D maybe TRBD1 (6 bases). This CDR3 has 14 residues. Germline assignment: CDR1 SGDLS and CDR2 YYNGEE. The germline V and J ends were trimmed by 1 base and 2 bases, with 9 bases remaining between them. The CDR3 sequence is CASSVSGENYGYTF. CDR3 DNA: TGTGCCAGCAGCGTATCAGGGGAAAACTATGGCTACACCTTC. Based on the CDR3 plus reference TRBV9 and TRBJ1-2, the full variable domain is DSGVTQTPKHLITATGQRVTLRCSPRSGDLSVYWYQQSLDQGLQFLIQYYNGEERAKGNILERFSAQQFPDLHSELNLSSLELGDSALYFCASSVSGENYGYTFGSGTRLTVV.

This CDR3 reads CASSGSGTPIDQAFF. The CDR3, as DNA: TGTGCCAGCAGCGGCTCCGGGACACCCATTGATCAAGCTTTCTTT. The chain joins TRBV9 to TRBJ1-1; D possibly corresponds to TRBD1 (6 bases). The ends were cut back, 3 bases at V and 9 bases at J, with 21 bases in the middle. The germline CDR1 and CDR2 sequences are SGDLS and YYNGEE. This CDR3 comprises 15 residues.

This chain uses TRBV29-1 with TRBJ2-5, with 7 bases matching TRBD2. Germline V gene data show CDR1 as SQVTM and CDR2 as ANQGSEA. This CDR3 is 14 amino acids long. Trimming took 5 bases from V and 0 from J; bases not matched to a gene: 6. CDR3 sequence (DNA): TGCAGCGTTCATGGTAGCGGGTACCAAGAGACCCAGTACTTC. Residues: CSVHGSGYQETQYF.